This T cell receptor beta chain was recorded in a study of blood T cell repertoires in COVID-19. Study-level background: Collection of acute and convalescent COVID-19 samples took place in the United States, Italy and Spain.

Seattle patients were enrolled while actively infected and followed longitudinally. In the original analysis: Estimation of nucleated cell counts was performed using reference gene primer amplification. Profiling relied on immunoSEQ multiplex PCR, and the TCRdb table lists in-frame clones only, not all of them. V and J calls and clone size follow that table, whereas D and trimming were derived from the DNA. The sample contains about 260,000 clones, almost 90% of which appear only once. Material: peripheral blood. This TCR derives from a woman aged 30 to 39 with COVID-19, enrolled during active disease.

The CDR3 nucleotides are TGTGCCAGCAGTCCTGGACAGGGGGGCCACAATGAGCAGTTCTTC. The encoded protein is CASSPGQGGHNEQFF. The chain recombines TRBV6-6 with TRBJ2-1; 10 bases line up with TRBD1. The CDR3 contains 15 residues. Germline values: CDR1 MNHNY, CDR2 SVGAGI (reference sequence). After removal of 5 bases from V and 5 bases from J, the junction contained 6 bases not matched to a gene.